These 26 T cell receptor beta chains originate from one sample sequenced in a study of T cells after posttransplantation cyclophosphamide. Measured with immunoSEQ multiplex PCR; TCRdb has only the in-frame clones, and not every one. This table has roughly 49,000 clones, 85% to 90% appearing once. What was sequenced was PBMCs. These receptors originate from a man aged 25 to 40 with a blood cancer, CMV-positive, and with a related stem cell donor.

V is TRBV28 and J is TRBJ2-7; D may be TRBD1 (6 bases). Trimming left V 5 bases short and J 4 bases short, with 18 bases between. CDR3 length: 15 amino acids. CDR1 MDHEN and CDR2 SYDVKM come from the germline V gene. The CDR3 nucleotides are TGTGCCAGCAGTAACGCCGGGACAAGACAATACGAGCAGTACTTC. Translating it yields CASSNAGTRQYEQYF. Full variable domain (outside the CDR3, taken from reference TRBV28 and TRBJ2-7): DVKVTQSSRYLVKRTGEKVFLECVQDMDHENMFWYRQDPGLGLRLIYFSYDVKMKEKGDIPEGYSVSREKKERFSLILESASTNQTSMYLCASSNAGTRQYEQYFGPGTRLTVT.

The genes are TRBV7-6 and TRBJ2-5; D call uncertain. The CDR3 runs 14 residues. Germline V gene lookup returns CDR1 SGHVS and CDR2 FNYEAQ. The V end was cut by 2 bases, the J end by 1 base, with 8 bases between. The chain's CDR3 is CASSLTNLQETQYF. The CDR3 DNA is TGTGCCAGCAGCTTAACAAACCTCCAAGAGACCCAGTACTTC. The entire variable domain, with the rest obtained from reference TRBV7-6 and TRBJ2-5, is as follows: GAGVSQSPRYKVTKRGQDVALRCDPISGHVSLYWYRQALGQGPEFLTYFNYEAQQDKSGLPNDRFSAERPEGSISTLTIQRTEQRDSAMYRCASSLTNLQETQYFGPGTRLLVL.

There are a few counts of this clone. Mismatch with germline at one junction end may stem from a read error. The chain couples TRBV6-5 to TRBJ1-3; the D is unclear. The CDR3 consists of 16 residues. Per the germline V gene, CDR1 is MNHEY and CDR2 is SVGAGI. The DNA for the CDR3 is TGTGCCAGCAGCTACTATGGCCGAAGCTCTGGAAACACCATATATTTT. Amino acids: CASSYYGRSSGNTIYF.

The chain couples TRBV30 to TRBJ1-3; D call uncertain. The CDR3 runs 11 residues. Germline V gene data show CDR1 as GTSNPN and CDR2 as SVGIG (reference sequence). V dropped 4 bases and J dropped 4 bases, with 5 bases sitting between them. The CDR3 loop is CAWTLGNTIYF. CDR3 nucleotide sequence: TGTGCCTGGACTCTAGGAAACACCATATATTTT.

V usage is TRBV18 and J usage is TRBJ2-7, with 8 positions matching TRBD2. The trim removed 2 bases at V and 0 bases at J, leaving 3 bases unmatched. CDR3 length: 15 residues. Germline V gives CDR1 KGHSH, CDR2 LQKENI. Here the CDR3 DNA reads TGTGCCAGCTCACCAAGGACTAGCATCTCCTACGAGCAGTACTTC. It specifies CASSPRTSISYEQYF.

The V call is TRBV6-6, the J call TRBJ2-7; 8 bases match TRBD1. V dropped 8 bases and J dropped 2; count of bases not matched to a gene: 2. There are 12 residues in the CDR3. The germline CDR1 and CDR2 sequences are MNHNY and SVGAGI (reference sequence). The CDR3 sequence: CASQGATYEQYF. The CDR3 DNA sequence: TGTGCCAGCCAGGGGGCTACCTACGAGCAGTACTTC.

The chain has TRBV5-6 and TRBJ1-5; D gene uncertain. CDR1 SGHDT and CDR2 YYEEEE come from the germline V gene. The germline V and J ends were trimmed by 2 bases and 2 bases, with 11 bases remaining between them. This CDR3 spans 15 amino acids. CDR3 loop: CASSFRRNRNQPQHF. The CDR3 DNA reads TGTGCCAGCAGCTTTCGGCGGAACCGCAATCAGCCCCAGCATTTT.

The chain has TRBV5-1 and TRBJ2-7; D is perhaps TRBD1 (8 bases). CDR1 is SGHRS and CDR2 is YFSETQ in the germline V gene. The CDR3 is 15 amino acids. Trimming took 1 base from V and 2 from J, leaving 13 bases between them. CDR3 sequence reads: CASSLTGGAPYEQYF. The CDR3, as DNA: TGCGCCAGCAGCTTGACAGGGGGGGCTCCCTACGAGCAGTACTTC.

The gene calls are TRBV28 and TRBJ2-6; perhaps TRBD1 as D (6 bases). V lost 4 bases, J lost 2 bases, and 12 bases lay in between. The CDR3 consists of 16 residues. The V gene's germline CDR1 is MDHEN and CDR2 SYDVKM. CDR3 in DNA: TGTGCCAGCAGTTGGGGGCGGACCCCTGGGGCCAACGTCCTGACTTTC. This encodes CASSWGRTPGANVLTF. Full variable domain (missing parts from reference TRBV28 and TRBJ2-6): DVKVTQSSRYLVKRTGEKVFLECVQDMDHENMFWYRQDPGLGLRLIYFSYDVKMKEKGDIPEGYSVSREKKERFSLILESASTNQTSMYLCASSWGRTPGANVLTFGAGSRLTVL.

The chain links TRBV30 to TRBJ2-1; the D gene is possibly TRBD2 (6 bases). The CDR3 runs 17 residues. CDR1 and CDR2 (germline): GTSNPN, SVGIG (reference sequence). V lost 5 bases, J lost 0 bases, and 20 bases lay in between. In nucleotides, the CDR3 is TGTGCCTGGTCGTTCTTACCGCGGGACGGCTCCTACAATGAGCAGTTCTTC. Translation gives CAWSFLPRDGSYNEQFF.

This chain links TRBV27 with TRBJ1-2, with D possibly matching TRBD1 (5 bases). Germline lookup yields CDR1 MNHEY and CDR2 SMNVEV (reference sequence). V gave up 0 bases and J gave up 8 bases, with 16 bases separating them. This CDR3 has 15 amino acids. CDR3 region: CASSLSGGTGWGYTF. The CDR3 bases are TGTGCCAGCAGTTTATCCGGGGGTACCGGATGGGGCTACACCTTC.

The chain uses TRBV7-2 and TRBJ1-5; a weak D match, TRBD1 (5 bases). Per the germline V gene, CDR1 is SGHTA and CDR2 is FQGNSA. CDR3 length: 15 amino acids. Trimming removed 5 bases at V and 1 base at J, with 12 bases between. The CDR3 sequence is CASSIQKGSNQPQHF. CDR3 DNA: TGTGCCAGCAGCATCCAGAAGGGGAGCAATCAGCCCCAGCATTTT.

The rearrangement uses TRBV28 and TRBJ2-1; no clear D gene. Germline assignment: CDR1 MDHEN and CDR2 SYDVKM. The V end was cut by 1 base, the J end by 10 bases, with 5 bases between. The CDR3 is made up of 11 amino acids. This CDR3 is CASSLYREQFF. In nucleotides, the CDR3 is TGTGCCAGCAGTTTATACCGGGAGCAGTTCTTC. Filled out from reference TRBV28 and TRBJ2-1, the complete variable domain reads DVKVTQSSRYLVKRTGEKVFLECVQDMDHENMFWYRQDPGLGLRLIYFSYDVKMKEKGDIPEGYSVSREKKERFSLILESASTNQTSMYLCASSLYREQFFGPGTRLTVL.

The chain couples TRBV30 to TRBJ2-5; 7 bases are a match to TRBD2. Germline-derived CDR1 and CDR2 are GTSNPN and SVGIG (reference sequence). The J segment lost 5 bases and the V segment lost 6 bases, leaving 9 bases of the junction unmatched. This CDR3 is 13 amino acids long. CDR3: CACGGGRVETQYF. CDR3 sequence (DNA): TGTGCCTGTGGGGGAGGGCGGGTGGAGACCCAGTACTTC.

V gene TRBV6-1 combines with J gene TRBJ2-4; tentative D call: TRBD2 (6 bases). The CDR3 extends over 15 amino acids. V lost 6 bases to trimming and J lost 0 bases, with 12 bases between them. The germline V gene encodes CDR1 MNHNS and CDR2 SASEGT. The CDR3 region has the DNA TGTGCCAGCAGCGAGGACGGGAGAGCCAAAAACATTCAGTACTTC. Its protein product is CASSEDGRAKNIQYF.

The gene calls are TRBV5-1 and TRBJ2-3; TRBD2 matches 9 bases. With 4 bases clipped from V and 3 bases from J, the junction kept 6 bases outside the gene matches. CDR3 length: 15 residues. Germline assignment: CDR1 SGHRS and CDR2 YFSETQ. CDR3 sequence reads: CASSSHSGSTDTQYF. DNA for the CDR3: TGCGCCAGCAGCAGCCATAGCGGGAGTACAGATACGCAGTATTTT.

The chain uses TRBV28 and TRBJ2-7, with D perhaps TRBD2 (5 bases). Per the germline V gene, CDR1 is MDHEN and CDR2 is SYDVKM. V was pared by 3 bases and J by 5 bases, with 14 bases between. The CDR3 sequence is 14 residues long. The CDR3 DNA is TGTGCCAGCAGTTTTCCGGGGAAAAGGAACGAGCAGTACTTC. Its protein is CASSFPGKRNEQYF.

This sequence joins TRBV11-2 and TRBJ1-3, with D uncertain. The CDR3 is made up of 13 amino acids. CDR1 and CDR2 (germline): SGHAT, FQNNGV. V shed 6 bases and J shed 0 bases, with 6 bases lying between them. Here the CDR3 reads CASRESSGNTIYF. The CDR3 DNA reads as TGTGCCAGCAGGGAGAGCTCTGGAAACACCATATATTTT. The full variable domain, completed using reference TRBV11-2 and TRBJ1-3, is EAGVAQSPRYKIIEKRQSVAFWCNPISGHATLYWYQQILGQGPKLLIQFQNNGVVDDSQLPKDRFSAERLKGVDSTLKIQPAKLEDSAVYLCASRESSGNTIYFGEGSWLTVV.

This chain links TRBV19 with TRBJ1-2; D not resolved. The CDR3 covers 13 residues. Germline loops: CDR1 LNHDA, CDR2 SQIVND (reference sequence). The V gene lost 0 bases and the J gene lost 4 bases, with 6 bases spanning the gap. CDR3 bases: TGTGCCAGTAGTATAGACCGGGGCTATGGCTACACCTTC. This codes for CASSIDRGYGYTF.

This clone was seen just once. The chain carries TRBV6-4 and TRBJ1-1, with D possibly TRBD1 on 5 matching bases. CDR1 and CDR2 (germline): MRHNA, SNTAGT. Trimming pared 2 bases from V and 2 bases from J, leaving 9 bases between. This CDR3 comprises 14 residues. The CDR3 region is CASSDGTGNTEAFF. DNA for the CDR3: TGTGCCAGCAGTGACGGCACAGGAAACACTGAAGCTTTCTTT.

This clone is medium-sized. The DNA of the CDR3 is TGTGCCAGCAGTTTATTGGGGGCGGGAGGTCTTTACGAGCAGTACTTC. Translated, it gives CASSLLGAGGLYEQYF. The V call is TRBV28, the J call TRBJ2-7, with 8 bases that match TRBD2. This CDR3 region has 16 residues. The germline gives CDR1 MDHEN, CDR2 SYDVKM. Trimming removed 1 base from V and 4 bases from J; junction bases left unmatched: 9.

The chain recombines TRBV7-2 with TRBJ2-7, with 7 bases identical to TRBD2. The CDR3 runs 14 residues. With V trimmed by 5 bases and J by 4 bases, 8 bases remained unmatched. The germline gives CDR1 SGHTA, CDR2 FQGNSA. For the CDR3, the DNA is TGTGCCAGCAGCCACGGGGGGAGTCGGTACGAGCAGTACTTC. Its translation: CASSHGGSRYEQYF.

The V gene is TRBV6-4, the J gene TRBJ2-3; TRBD2 agrees at 11 bases. Germline values: CDR1 MRHNA, CDR2 SNTAGT. The CDR3 extends over 15 amino acids. The V gene end was trimmed by 3 bases and the J gene end by 3 bases; junction bases not matched to a gene: 2. CDR3 in amino acids: CASSDSGRATDTQYF. For the CDR3, the DNA is TGTGCCAGCAGTGATAGCGGGAGGGCGACAGATACGCAGTATTTT.

The count of this clone is one. The chain employs TRBV5-4 and TRBJ2-5, with 8 bases matching TRBD1. The CDR3 runs to 14 residues. V lost 1 base, J lost 2 bases, and 1 base stayed unmatched. Germline V gene lookup returns CDR1 SGHNT and CDR2 YYREEE (reference sequence). The CDR3 is CASSLTGGQETQYF. The DNA for the CDR3 is TGTGCCAGCAGCTTGACAGGGGGTCAAGAGACCCAGTACTTC.

There are a few counts of this clone. The CDR3 sequence is CASRRSGTGYGEQFF. Written as DNA, the CDR3 is TGTGCCAGCAGGAGATCCGGGACAGGGTATGGTGAGCAGTTCTTC. The rearrangement uses TRBV2 and TRBJ2-1; TRBD1 matches 9 bases. This CDR3 has 15 amino acids. CDR1 is SNHLY and CDR2 is FYNNEI in the germline V gene. J was trimmed by 9 bases and V by 6 bases; bases with no gene match: 12.

The chain combines TRBV10-3 with TRBJ2-3; 9 bases are a match to TRBD2. Trimming at V came to 6 bases and at J to 2 bases, leaving 3 bases not matched to a gene. The V gene's germline CDR1 is ENHRY and CDR2 SYGVKD. CDR3 length: 14 amino acids. The CDR3, as DNA: TGTGCCATCAGCTCTAGCGGGACCACAGATACGCAGTATTTT. As protein: CAISSSGTTDTQYF.